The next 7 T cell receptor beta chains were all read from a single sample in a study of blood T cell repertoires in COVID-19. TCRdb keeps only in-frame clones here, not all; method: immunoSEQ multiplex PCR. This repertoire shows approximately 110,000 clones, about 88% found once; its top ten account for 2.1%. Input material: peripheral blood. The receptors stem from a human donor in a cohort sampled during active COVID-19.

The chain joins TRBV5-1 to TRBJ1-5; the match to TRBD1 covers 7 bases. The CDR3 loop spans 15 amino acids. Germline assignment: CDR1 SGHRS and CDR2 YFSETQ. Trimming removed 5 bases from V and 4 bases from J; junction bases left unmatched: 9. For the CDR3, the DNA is TGCGCCAGCAGACCTACCCCGACAGGGAATCAGCCCCAGCATTTT. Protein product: CASRPTPTGNQPQHF.

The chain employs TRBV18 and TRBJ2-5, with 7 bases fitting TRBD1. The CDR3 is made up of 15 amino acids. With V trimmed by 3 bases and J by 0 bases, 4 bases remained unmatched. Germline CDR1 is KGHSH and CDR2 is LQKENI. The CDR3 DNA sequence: TGTGCCAGCTCACCGAGGACAGGCAACCAAGAGACCCAGTACTTC. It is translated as CASSPRTGNQETQYF.

The CDR3 region has the DNA TGTGCCAGCAGTTTTCTGAGCGGCGGGGAGCTGTTTTTT. It translates to CASSFLSGGELFF. V and J are TRBV27 and TRBJ2-2, with TRBD2 as a possible D gene (5 bases). This CDR3 has 13 residues. Germline loops: CDR1 MNHEY, CDR2 SMNVEV (reference sequence). Trimming left V 3 bases short and J 7 bases short, with 9 bases between.

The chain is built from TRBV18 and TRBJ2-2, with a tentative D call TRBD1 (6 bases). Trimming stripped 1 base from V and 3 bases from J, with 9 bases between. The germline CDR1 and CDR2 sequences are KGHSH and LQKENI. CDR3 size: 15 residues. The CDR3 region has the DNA TGTGCCAGCTCACCACAGGGGGTGCACACCGGGGAGCTGTTTTTT. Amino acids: CASSPQGVHTGELFF.

CDR3 in DNA: TGTGCCAGCTCACCTGGGACTCAGGTTGGCACTGAAGCTTTCTTT. Its translation is CASSPGTQVGTEAFF. The chain recombines TRBV18 with TRBJ1-1; TRBD1 might be the D (5 bases). The CDR3 has 15 residues. Trimming cost V 3 bases and J 4 bases, with 15 bases left between them. CDR1 and CDR2 (germline): KGHSH, LQKENI.

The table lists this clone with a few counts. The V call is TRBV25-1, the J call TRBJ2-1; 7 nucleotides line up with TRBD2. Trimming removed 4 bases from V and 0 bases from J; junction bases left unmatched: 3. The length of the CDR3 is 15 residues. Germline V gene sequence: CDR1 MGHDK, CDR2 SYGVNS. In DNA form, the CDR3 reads TGTGCCAGCAGTGTGGGGGGGAGCTCCTACAATGAGCAGTTCTTC. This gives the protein CASSVGGSSYNEQFF.

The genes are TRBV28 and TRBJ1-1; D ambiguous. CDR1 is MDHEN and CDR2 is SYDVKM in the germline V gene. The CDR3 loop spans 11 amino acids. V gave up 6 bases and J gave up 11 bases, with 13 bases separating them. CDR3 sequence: CASRKSGGAFF. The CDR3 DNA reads TGTGCCAGCAGGAAGAGCGGTGGGGCTTTCTTT.